This T cell receptor beta chain was recorded in a study of T cells expressing NK-cell markers. TCRdb derives one entry per CDR3 protein from the 5' RACE reads, leaving out DNA. This sample's table reports some 410,000 distinct CDR3 sequences. Looked up from germline, CDR1 is SGHRS and CDR2 is YFSETQ. The CDR3 totals 14 residues. This TCR came from a woman aged 18-70 years in good health. What was sequenced was blood T cells: a sorted CD56 or NKG2C T cell subset, CD4+ or CD8+ T cells, or bulk PBMC T cells (not recorded which). The rearrangement links TRBV5-1 to TRBJ2-3; TCRdb lists TRBD1, though no DNA is available to test this call. The CDR3 spells CASSWRGVADTQYF.